This entry lists 9 T cell receptor beta chains sequenced from one sample in a study listed by TCRdb under 2016. The library was generated by RT-PCR. These reads were obtained on an Illumina MiSeq. Starting from the raw public reads, TCRdb applied fastp trimming at Q25, assembled clones with MiXCR and retained in-frame beta chains. Each entry merges the rows of one CDR3 protein and shows their most common DNA and genes. The sample records about 680,000 distinct CDR3 sequences, 14% of which are singletons. The leading ten clones occupy 3.6% of the sample. The specimen sequenced was memory CD4+ T cells from blood. The source of these receptors is a female donor in good health, serving as a healthy control.

The gene calls are TRBV6-2 or TRBV6-3 and TRBJ2-1, with D possibly called TRBD1 or TRBD2 (5 bases each). The CDR3 covers 12 residues. V was trimmed by 2 bases and J by 10 bases, leaving 9 bases between them. CDR1 is MNHEY and CDR2 is SVGEGT in the germline V gene. The CDR3 reads CASSYGGREQFF. CDR3 DNA sequence: TGTGCCAGCAGTTACGGGGGTCGGGAGCAGTTCTTC.

The genes are TRBV9 and TRBJ2-1; tentatively, D is TRBD2 (6 bases). V gave up 2 bases and J gave up 6 bases, with 18 bases separating them. Germline V lookup: CDR1 SGDLS, CDR2 YYNGEE. The CDR3 covers 16 residues. The CDR3 nucleotides are TGTGCCAGCAGCGTTACTAGCCTAAGTGTCGCCAATGAGCAGTTCTTC. Translating it yields CASSVTSLSVANEQFF.

The chain is built from TRBV6-5 and TRBJ2-3; 12 nucleotides align to TRBD2. Germline-derived CDR1 and CDR2 are MNHEY and SVGAGI. The CDR3 contains 18 residues. With 6 bases clipped from V and 3 bases from J, the junction kept 13 bases outside the gene matches. CDR3 protein: CASRDDRTSGAKTDTQYF. In nucleotides, the CDR3 is TGTGCCAGCAGAGATGATAGGACTAGCGGGGCAAAAACAGATACGCAGTATTTT.

In this sample, this clonotype turned up a few times. V gene TRBV5-4 combines with J gene TRBJ1-6, with unresolved D. In germline, CDR1 is SGHNT, CDR2 YYREEE (reference sequence). CDR3 length equals 14 residues. The V end lost 0 bases, the J end lost 13 bases, and 14 bases lay between the germline ends. The CDR3 coding sequence is TGTGCCAGCAGCTTGGAACACGACCGGCGGCCCCTCCACTTT. Protein sequence: CASSLEHDRRPLHF.

The gene calls are TRBV7-8 and TRBJ1-3; 7 bases are shared with TRBD1. This CDR3 has 14 amino acids. Germline V gene lookup returns CDR1 SGHVS and CDR2 FQNEAQ. With V trimmed by 4 bases and J by 6 bases, 6 bases remained unmatched. CDR3 region: CASSSQGQSNTIYF. The CDR3 DNA reads TGTGCCAGCAGCTCCCAGGGACAGTCAAACACCATATATTTT.

The gene calls are TRBV20-1 and TRBJ2-3, with 15 bases that match TRBD2. The V gene end was trimmed by 7 bases and the J gene end by 5 bases; junction bases not matched to a gene: 4. The CDR3 extends over 14 amino acids. In germline, CDR1 is DFQATT, CDR2 SNEGSKA (reference sequence). The CDR3 DNA is TGCAGTGGGACTAGCGGGGGGGCTGGAGATACGCAGTATTTT. Encoded protein: CSGTSGGAGDTQYF.

The V and J genes are TRBV24-1 and TRBJ2-3; D may match TRBD1 or TRBD2 (6 bases each). Trimming took 3 bases from V and 6 from J, leaving 21 bases between them. The CDR3 has 17 residues. The V gene's germline CDR1 is KGHDR and CDR2 SFDVKD. DNA for the CDR3: TGTGCCACCAGTGATCGCGGGGACACTGCTTTACAGGATACGCAGTATTTT. Translated: CATSDRGDTALQDTQYF.

This chain joins TRBV25-1 and TRBJ1-1; no firm D call. The germline gives CDR1 MGHDK, CDR2 SYGVNS. V gave up 6 bases and J gave up 7 bases, with 9 bases separating them. The CDR3 covers 11 residues. The CDR3 is CASRREGEAFF. CDR3 DNA sequence: TGTGCCAGCAGGAGGGAAGGTGAAGCTTTCTTT.

This clonotype was observed a few times. The genes are TRBV7-8 and TRBJ2-7, with D uncertain. Per the germline V gene, CDR1 is SGHVS and CDR2 is FQNEAQ. This CDR3 has 14 residues. Trimming took off 5 bases at V and 1 base at J, with 12 bases between the two ends. As DNA, the CDR3 is TGTGCCAGCAGCATCCTGACTCGTTCCTACGAGCAGTACTTC. Protein sequence: CASSILTRSYEQYF. Full variable domain (missing parts from reference TRBV7-8 and TRBJ2-7): GAGVSQSPRYKVAKRGQDVALRCDPISGHVSLFWYQQALGQGPEFLTYFQNEAQLDKSGLPSDRFFAERPEGSVSTLKIQRTQQEDSAVYLCASSILTRSYEQYFGPGTRLTVT.